A single sample is the source of the 21 T cell receptor beta chains below, sequenced in a study of blood T cell repertoires in COVID-19. Assay used: immunoSEQ multiplex PCR; TCRdb lists only in-frame clones, some missing. The table has 150,000 to 200,000 clones, roughly 88% seen once. Sequencing input: PBMCs or T cells enriched from blood (not recorded which). These receptors originate from a woman between 50 and 59 years old who had recovered from COVID-19.

The chain has TRBV5-4 and TRBJ2-2; D is possibly TRBD1 (5 bases). CDR1 is SGHNT, CDR2 YYREEE, per germline (reference sequence). The CDR3 is 15 residues long. The V gene lost 4 bases and the J gene lost 4 bases, with 14 bases spanning the gap. The CDR3 DNA reads as TGTGCCAGCAGCCCGCAGGGTAGGGGCACCGGGGAGCTGTTTTTT. It yields the protein CASSPQGRGTGELFF.

J is TRBJ2-5 and V is TRBV9, with a possible D match to TRBD2 (6 bases). CDR3 length: 13 amino acids. Germline assignment: CDR1 SGDLS and CDR2 YYNGEE. V was shortened by 2 bases and J by 3 bases, with 8 bases between the two germline ends. The CDR3 sequence: CASSVGGEETQYF. As DNA, the CDR3 is TGTGCCAGCAGCGTCGGGGGAGAAGAGACCCAGTACTTC. Supplemented by reference TRBV9 and TRBJ2-5, the full variable domain reads DSGVTQTPKHLITATGQRVTLRCSPRSGDLSVYWYQQSLDQGLQFLIQYYNGEERAKGNILERFSAQQFPDLHSELNLSSLELGDSALYFCASSVGGEETQYFGPGTRLLVL.

This chain joins TRBV4-3 and TRBJ1-4; no clear D gene. There are 16 residues in the CDR3. Trimming stripped 3 bases from V and 2 bases from J, with 13 bases between. Germline V lookup: CDR1 LGHNA, CDR2 YSLEER. The DNA for the CDR3 is TGCGCCAGCAGCCACCTAACCGGAGCCACTAATGAAAAACTGTTTTTT. Translating it yields CASSHLTGATNEKLFF.

V gene TRBV7-3 combines with J gene TRBJ2-6, with D perhaps matching TRBD1 (5 bases). Deletions cut 5 bases from V and 1 base from J, with 6 bases between. The CDR3 spans 14 residues. Looked up from germline, CDR1 is SGHTA and CDR2 is FQGTGA. Written as DNA, the CDR3 is TGTGCCAGCAGCGGACAATCTGGGGCCAACGTCCTGACTTTC. Its protein product is CASSGQSGANVLTF.

V is TRBV13 and J is TRBJ2-1; TRBD2 agrees at 10 bases. The CDR3 covers 15 residues. CDR1 is PRHDT, CDR2 FYEKMQ, per germline (reference sequence). J was trimmed by 4 bases and V by 5 bases; bases with no gene match: 5. In DNA, the CDR3 is TGTGCCAGCAGCCCTCGGACTAGCGGTTACAATGAGCAGTTCTTC. This codes for CASSPRTSGYNEQFF.

The rearrangement uses TRBV6-5 and TRBJ1-6, with 7 bases fitting TRBD1. The germline V gene encodes CDR1 MNHEY and CDR2 SVGAGI. V shed 6 bases and J 6 bases; nucleotides not matched to a gene: 8. CDR3 length: 15 amino acids. CDR3 nucleotides: TGTGCCAGCAGGCGGCCCGGGACAGCTAATTCACCCCTCCACTTT. This gives the protein CASRRPGTANSPLHF.

The chain couples TRBV6-2 or TRBV6-3 to TRBJ1-1; TRBD1 aligns across 9 bases. This CDR3 spans 12 amino acids. With 2 bases clipped from V and 8 bases from J, the junction kept 0 bases outside the gene matches. Germline-derived CDR1 and CDR2 are MNHEY and SVGEGT. CDR3 loop: CASSYGTGEAFF. The CDR3 DNA reads as TGTGCCAGCAGTTACGGGACAGGGGAAGCTTTCTTT.

This CDR3 reads CASSPTELQGALAEAFF. The CDR3, as DNA: TGTGCCAGCAGCCCAACAGAACTACAGGGCGCGTTGGCTGAAGCTTTCTTT. The chain has TRBV7-6 and TRBJ1-1; weak D call: TRBD1 (6 bases). The CDR3 spans 17 residues. Germline-derived CDR1 and CDR2 are SGHVS and FNYEAQ. Trimming removed 5 bases from V and 6 bases from J, with 25 bases in between.

This clone was found once. The V and J genes are TRBV12-3 or TRBV12-4 and TRBJ2-5, with D tentatively TRBD2 (5 bases). This CDR3 comprises 12 residues. V gave up 3 bases and J gave up 5 bases, with 7 bases separating them. CDR3 in DNA: TGTGCCAGCAGTTTCTCGGGGGAGACCCAGTACTTC. Amino acids: CASSFSGETQYF.

The chain couples TRBV5-1 to TRBJ2-3, with 8 bases lining up with TRBD2. The V gene end was trimmed by 0 bases and the J gene end by 2 bases; junction bases not matched to a gene: 5. The CDR3 runs 16 residues. Per germline, CDR1 SGHRS and CDR2 YFSETQ. CDR3 loop: CASSLDASGPTDTQYF. The CDR3 DNA sequence: TGCGCCAGCAGCTTGGATGCTAGCGGGCCCACAGATACGCAGTATTTT.

This rearrangement joins TRBV29-1 to TRBJ2-7, with TRBD1 matching over 9 bases. There are 13 residues in the CDR3. The V gene's germline CDR1 is SQVTM and CDR2 ANQGSEA. V dropped 2 bases and J dropped 5; count of bases not matched to a gene: 4. In DNA, the CDR3 is TGCAGCGTTGAAAGACAGGGGGTCAACGAGCAGTACTTC. The encoded protein is CSVERQGVNEQYF.

The J gene is TRBJ2-1, the V gene TRBV11-3; 11 bases are shared with TRBD2. V shed 3 bases, J shed 2 bases, and the junction held 6 bases outside the gene matches. Germline V CDR1 and CDR2: SGHNT, YENEEA. The CDR3 consists of 17 residues. In DNA form, the CDR3 reads TGTGCCAGCAGCTTCTCACTAGCGGGGGCCACCTACAATGAGCAGTTCTTC. Amino acid sequence: CASSFSLAGATYNEQFF.

There are many counts of this clone. CDR3 nucleotides: TGTGCCAGCAGTCCAGGGGTGGGAGACTACGAGCAGTACTTC. Its translation is CASSPGVGDYEQYF. V and J are TRBV6-5 and TRBJ2-7; possible D gene TRBD1, 6 bases. This CDR3 has 14 amino acids. Germline lookup yields CDR1 MNHEY and CDR2 SVGAGI. With 5 bases removed from V and 3 bases from J, the gap between germline ends came to 14 bases.

The rearrangement uses TRBV10-3 and TRBJ2-1, with 8 bases lining up with TRBD1. J gave up 2 bases and V 6 bases, and 6 bases lay outside the gene matches. The V gene's germline CDR1 is ENHRY and CDR2 SYGVKD. This CDR3 spans 15 amino acids. DNA for the CDR3: TGTGCCATCAGCGGACAGGGCGGACCCTACAATGAGCAGTTCTTC. Protein product: CAISGQGGPYNEQFF.

The rearrangement joins TRBV7-2 to TRBJ2-7; the D gene is possibly TRBD2 (6 bases). V lost 5 bases and J 0 bases, leaving 14 bases between the germline ends. CDR1 is SGHTA, CDR2 FQGNSA, per germline. The length of the CDR3 is 15 residues. The CDR3 spells CASSTGAGLSYEQYF. CDR3 in DNA: TGTGCCAGCAGCACCGGAGCGGGCCTCTCCTACGAGCAGTACTTC.

The chain links TRBV6-5 to TRBJ1-1; D may be TRBD1 (5 bases). This CDR3 has 13 amino acids. V was trimmed by 6 bases and J by 4 bases, leaving 12 bases between them. The germline CDR1 and CDR2 sequences are MNHEY and SVGAGI. CDR3 loop: CASRRQSTTEAFF. The CDR3 nucleotides read TGTGCCAGCAGGCGACAGTCTACCACTGAAGCTTTCTTT.

The CDR3 spells CANGGPAGELFF. CDR3 bases: TGTGCCAACGGGGGGCCCGCCGGGGAGCTGTTTTTT. The chain is built from TRBV18 and TRBJ2-2, with a weak D call TRBD2 (7 bases). The CDR3 runs to 12 residues. The V and J ends lost 10 bases and 6 bases respectively, with 12 bases between them. Germline V gives CDR1 KGHSH, CDR2 LQKENI. Full variable domain (outside the CDR3, taken from reference TRBV18 and TRBJ2-2): NAGVMQNPRHLVRRRGQEARLRCSPMKGHSHVYWYRQLPEEGLKFMVYLQKENIIDESGMPKERFSAEFPKEGPSILRIQQVVRGDSAAYFCANGGPAGELFFGEGSRLTVL.

J is TRBJ1-6 and V is TRBV4-1, with a weak D call TRBD1 (5 bases). Trimming stripped 4 bases from V and 11 bases from J, with 12 bases between. Per germline, CDR1 MGHRA and CDR2 YSYEKL. The CDR3 is 13 amino acids. Here the CDR3 reads CASSPTGVAPLHF. The DNA for the CDR3 is TGCGCCAGCAGCCCCACGGGGGTGGCACCCCTCCACTTT.

This chain links TRBV9 with TRBJ2-1; TRBD1 matches 7 bases. Trimming removed 4 bases from V and 2 bases from J; junction bases left unmatched: 6. The CDR3 contains 15 residues. Germline V gives CDR1 SGDLS, CDR2 YYNGEE. The CDR3: CASSPGQAPYNEQFF. The CDR3 bases are TGTGCCAGCAGCCCAGGACAGGCCCCCTACAATGAGCAGTTCTTC. The variable domain in full, with the rest retrieved from reference TRBV9 and TRBJ2-1, is DSGVTQTPKHLITATGQRVTLRCSPRSGDLSVYWYQQSLDQGLQFLIQYYNGEERAKGNILERFSAQQFPDLHSELNLSSLELGDSALYFCASSPGQAPYNEQFFGPGTRLTVL.

V and J are TRBV19 and TRBJ2-2; D perhaps matches TRBD1 (6 bases). CDR3 length: 17 residues. Per the germline V gene, CDR1 is LNHDA and CDR2 is SQIVND (reference sequence). V was clipped by 6 bases and J by 1 base, with 18 bases between them. CDR3 coding DNA: TGTGCCAGTAGAAATCACGCGAAGGGACAGAACACCGGGGAGCTGTTTTTT. It specifies CASRNHAKGQNTGELFF.

The genes are TRBV19 and TRBJ2-1, with D possibly being TRBD2 (5 bases). The CDR3 has 14 residues. Trimming took off 0 bases at V and 9 bases at J, with 12 bases between the two ends. Germline V gene data show CDR1 as LNHDA and CDR2 as SQIVND (reference sequence). The CDR3, as DNA: TGTGCCAGTAGTATAGATGGCTCCGGGATTGAGCAGTTCTTC. This encodes CASSIDGSGIEQFF.